Sequencing of this T cell receptor beta chain was carried out in a study of beta chain features in type 1 diabetes. In the study overall: Comparable age, gender and cell yields were observed in patients relative to healthy donors. Overall study findings and caveats: People with Type 1 diabetes carried modestly yet significantly shorter TCRB CDR3s in all four CD4+ subsets.

Purity (above 98%) was reached by all sorted populations. Between the trimmed V and J ends, which lost 4 bases and 2 bases, there was a span of 12 bases. Germline CDR1 and CDR2: SGHVS and FQNEAQ. The CDR3 has 14 amino acids. cDNA synthesis used the whole RNA isolate, giving expressed TCRB sequences. Assay: immunoSEQ multiplex PCR; the TCRdb copy retains only in-frame clones and omits some. The sample contains tens of thousands of clones, about 45% of which appear only once. This clone was counted a few times. Its antigen is unknown. Sequenced: stem cell memory CD4+ T cells from blood. The receptor was isolated from a young man with type 1 diabetes. The chain uses TRBV7-8 and TRBJ2-7; possible D gene TRBD2, 5 bases. The CDR3 DNA reads as TGTGCCAGCAGCTACGACCGAGGGCCCTACGAGCAGTACTTC. This gives the protein CASSYDRGPYEQYF.